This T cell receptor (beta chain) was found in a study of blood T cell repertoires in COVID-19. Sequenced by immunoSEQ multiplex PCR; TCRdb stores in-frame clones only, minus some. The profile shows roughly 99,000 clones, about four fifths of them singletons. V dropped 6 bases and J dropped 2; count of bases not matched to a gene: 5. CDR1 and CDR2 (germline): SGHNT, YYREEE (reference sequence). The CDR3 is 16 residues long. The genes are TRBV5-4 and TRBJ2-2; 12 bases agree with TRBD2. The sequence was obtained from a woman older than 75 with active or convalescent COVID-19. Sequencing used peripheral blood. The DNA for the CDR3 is TGTGCCAGCAAGTTAGGACTAGCGGGAAACACCGGGGAGCTGTTTTTT. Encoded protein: CASKLGLAGNTGELFF.